A single sample gave rise to the 30 T cell receptor beta chains below, sequenced in a study of graft-versus-host responses after intestinal transplantation. The graft tissue was processed, and this released both intraepithelial and lamina propria lymphocytes. TCRdb's table, derived via immunoSEQ multiplex PCR, lists solely in-frame clones and lacks some. The table has approximately 37,000 clones, approximately 90% seen once. Sequenced here: ileum tissue, sampled about 28 weeks after intestinal transplant. The receptors shown here come from a human patient who received an intestinal transplant, so some T cells may come from the graft donor.

The chain recombines TRBV27 with TRBJ2-7, with TRBD2 identical over 8 bases. The CDR3 spans 15 residues. The ends lost 2 bases at V and 2 bases at J; junction bases unmatched: 5. Per germline, CDR1 MNHEY and CDR2 SMNVEV (reference sequence). In DNA, the CDR3 is TGTGCCAGCAGTTTAGCGGGAGGCCATCCCTACGAGCAGTACTTC. This encodes CASSLAGGHPYEQYF.

The rearrangement links TRBV5-1 to TRBJ2-7, with TRBD2 matching over 10 bases. The CDR3 loop spans 16 amino acids. V trimming: 0 bases; J trimming: 0 bases; junction bases outside the gene matches: 3. CDR1 and CDR2 from the germline V gene are SGHRS and YFSETQ. The CDR3 region is CASSLGIAGGSYEQYF. The CDR3 DNA is TGCGCCAGCAGCTTGGGGATAGCGGGAGGCTCCTACGAGCAGTACTTC.

V is TRBV7-7 and J is TRBJ2-1, with TRBD1 identical over 7 bases. This CDR3 region has 17 residues. Germline V gene data show CDR1 as SSHAT and CDR2 as FNYEAQ (reference sequence). The V gene end was trimmed by 1 base and the J gene end by 4 bases; junction bases not matched to a gene: 10. The CDR3 loop reads CASSLGQGLNPYNEQFF. In nucleotides, the CDR3 is TGTGCCAGCAGCTTAGGACAGGGATTAAATCCTTACAATGAGCAGTTCTTC.

The chain links TRBV2 to TRBJ1-4, with D perhaps TRBD1 (5 bases). V was cut by 7 bases and J by 7 bases, with 13 bases left in between. The CDR3 loop spans 13 amino acids. Germline CDR1 SNHLY, CDR2 FYNNEI. The CDR3 nucleotides are TGTGCCAGCACCAGGGTCAGAACTGAAAAACTGTTTTTT. This encodes CASTRVRTEKLFF.

J is TRBJ1-1 and V is TRBV4-1; perhaps TRBD1 as D (6 bases). The CDR3 is 16 amino acids. Trimming pared 3 bases from V and 3 bases from J, leaving 17 bases between. Germline CDR1 and CDR2: MGHRA and YSYEKL. CDR3 sequence (DNA): TGCGCCAGCAGCCAGGAACCGGACAGAGGGTACACTGAAGCTTTCTTT. It encodes CASSQEPDRGYTEAFF.

V is TRBV5-1 and J is TRBJ2-6; no clear D gene. V was shortened by 7 bases and J by 0 bases, with 14 bases between the two germline ends. Germline loops: CDR1 SGHRS, CDR2 YFSETQ. The CDR3 length is 16 residues. In nucleotides, the CDR3 is TGCGCCAGCGGGCCCCCGGTTGTCTCTGGGGCCAACGTCCTGACTTTC. It specifies CASGPPVVSGANVLTF.

The chain has TRBV13 and TRBJ2-2, with 10 nucleotides matching TRBD2. J was trimmed by 6 bases and V by 2 bases; bases with no gene match: 3. The V gene's germline CDR1 is PRHDT and CDR2 FYEKMQ (reference sequence). The CDR3 runs 15 residues. The CDR3 bases are TGTGCCAGCAGCTTAACTAGCGGGGTCTCCGGGGAGCTGTTTTTT. It is translated as CASSLTSGVSGELFF.

The chain joins TRBV7-9 to TRBJ1-1; D is ambiguous. Germline V gene sequence: CDR1 SEHNR, CDR2 FQNEAQ (reference sequence). Trimming removed 5 bases from V and 3 bases from J, with 13 bases in between. This CDR3 region has 14 residues. The DNA of the CDR3 is TGTGCCAGCAGCCTGGACCTAAAGGACACTGAAGCTTTCTTT. It encodes CASSLDLKDTEAFF.

This clone was picked up a small number of times. The rearrangement uses TRBV7-6 and TRBJ2-7, with a tentative D call TRBD2 (5 bases). There are 14 residues in the CDR3. Trimming took 1 base from V and 3 from J, leaving 10 bases between them. Germline CDR1 and CDR2: SGHVS and FNYEAQ. CDR3 amino acids: CASSLESGDYEQYF. CDR3 bases: TGTGCCAGCAGCTTAGAGAGCGGCGACTACGAGCAGTACTTC.

The chain has TRBV30 and TRBJ2-7, with D perhaps matching TRBD1 (6 bases). Germline CDR1 reads GTSNPN; CDR2 reads SVGIG (reference sequence). Between the trimmed V and J ends, which lost 4 bases and 3 bases, there was a span of 13 bases. This CDR3 comprises 13 residues. The CDR3 bases are TGTGCCTGGACCCAGGGGCCCGGCTACGAGCAGTACTTC. It specifies CAWTQGPGYEQYF.

The chain employs TRBV6-4 and TRBJ1-5; D unresolved. The CDR3 loop spans 14 amino acids. Germline lookup yields CDR1 MRHNA and CDR2 SNTAGT. Deletions cut 0 bases from V and 5 bases from J, with 8 bases between. The DNA for the CDR3 is TGTGCCAGCAGTGACTCAGGGATCCATCAGCCCCAGCATTTT. Residues: CASSDSGIHQPQHF.

Turning to this clone: Additional DNA sequences in this sample encode the identical CDR3. The chain has TRBV27 and TRBJ2-3; D not resolved. Trimming removed 2 bases at V and 0 bases at J, with 3 bases between. The CDR3 is 13 amino acids. The germline CDR1 and CDR2 sequences are MNHEY and SMNVEV (reference sequence). This CDR3 reads CASSLGSTDTQYF. CDR3 coding DNA: TGTGCCAGCAGTTTAGGAAGCACAGATACGCAGTATTTT.

The chain has TRBV4-1 and TRBJ2-7; 8 positions match TRBD1. Germline V gene data show CDR1 as MGHRA and CDR2 as YSYEKL. Trimming cost V 0 bases and J 2 bases; bases outside gene matches: 6. CDR3 length: 16 amino acids. In DNA form, the CDR3 reads TGCGCCAGCAGCCAAGAGCGGGGACAGGTCGCCTACGAGCAGTACTTC. Protein: CASSQERGQVAYEQYF.

The V call is TRBV7-8, the J call TRBJ2-3, with 8 bases that match TRBD2. The junction had 21 bases not matched to a gene; V was cut back by 2 bases and J by 2 bases. The length of the CDR3 is 21 residues. In germline, CDR1 is SGHVS, CDR2 FQNEAQ. The CDR3 loop reads CASSLNVLGEVAGRDTDTQYF. The CDR3 coding sequence is TGTGCCAGCAGCTTAAACGTACTCGGCGAGGTAGCGGGGCGGGACACAGATACGCAGTATTTT. Complete variable domain (other parts from reference TRBV7-8 and TRBJ2-3): GAGVSQSPRYKVAKRGQDVALRCDPISGHVSLFWYQQALGQGPEFLTYFQNEAQLDKSGLPSDRFFAERPEGSVSTLKIQRTQQEDSAVYLCASSLNVLGEVAGRDTDTQYFGPGTRLTVL.

The J gene is TRBJ1-5, the V gene TRBV28; 7 nucleotides align to TRBD1. This CDR3 is 14 amino acids long. V lost 5 bases and J lost 3; bases outside the gene matches: 4. The V gene's germline CDR1 is MDHEN and CDR2 SYDVKM. This chain's CDR3 is CASSIQGNNQPQHF. CDR3 DNA: TGTGCCAGCAGTATACAGGGGAACAATCAGCCCCAGCATTTT.

V gene TRBV18 combines with J gene TRBJ2-1; D might be TRBD2 (6 bases). This CDR3 is 16 amino acids long. V was trimmed by 1 base and J by 1 base, leaving 11 bases between them. Germline V gene data show CDR1 as KGHSH and CDR2 as LQKENI. CDR3 sequence reads: CASSPLGSVSYNEQFF. CDR3 coding DNA: TGTGCCAGCTCACCACTCGGGAGTGTTTCCTACAATGAGCAGTTCTTC. Based on the CDR3 plus reference TRBV18 and TRBJ2-1, the full variable domain is NAGVMQNPRHLVRRRGQEARLRCSPMKGHSHVYWYRQLPEEGLKFMVYLQKENIIDESGMPKERFSAEFPKEGPSILRIQQVVRGDSAAYFCASSPLGSVSYNEQFFGPGTRLTVL.

This clone was counted only a few times. The chain has TRBV28 and TRBJ1-2, with D maybe TRBD1 (5 bases). This CDR3 is 13 amino acids long. V lost 3 bases, J lost 6 bases, and 11 bases lay in between. The V gene's germline CDR1 is MDHEN and CDR2 SYDVKM. CDR3 bases: TGTGCCAGCAGTTTCCAGGGTTACGATGGCTACACCTTC. Encoded protein: CASSFQGYDGYTF.

The chain couples TRBV5-6 to TRBJ2-1; 7 nucleotides line up with TRBD2. Germline assignment: CDR1 SGHDT and CDR2 YYEEEE. The CDR3 runs to 16 residues. Unmatched junction bases numbered 6, after V lost 0 bases and J lost 3 bases. This CDR3 reads CASSLDMRENYNEQFF. The CDR3 coding sequence is TGTGCCAGCAGCTTGGATATGCGGGAGAACTACAATGAGCAGTTCTTC.

The genes are TRBV9 and TRBJ2-3, with D hard to call. Trimming removed 2 bases from V and 4 bases from J, with 11 bases in between. The CDR3 is made up of 14 amino acids. CDR1 and CDR2 (germline): SGDLS, YYNGEE. This CDR3 is CASSVGLMSDTQYF. The CDR3 DNA is TGTGCCAGCAGCGTCGGCCTCATGTCAGATACGCAGTATTTT.

The chain links TRBV5-5 to TRBJ2-7; unclear D gene. The CDR3 is 14 amino acids. Trimming pared 0 bases from V and 7 bases from J, leaving 14 bases between. The germline CDR1 and CDR2 sequences are SGHKS and YYEKEE (reference sequence). The CDR3 reads CASSLAVPLREQYF. CDR3 bases: TGTGCCAGCAGCTTGGCTGTCCCCCTGAGGGAGCAGTACTTC. The full variable domain, completed using reference TRBV5-5 and TRBJ2-7, is DAGVTQSPTHLIKTRGQQVTLRCSPISGHKSVSWYQQVLGQGPQFIFQYYEKEERGRGNFPDRFSARQFPNYSSELNVNALLLGDSALYLCASSLAVPLREQYFGPGTRLTVT.

J is TRBJ1-5 and V is TRBV30, with a tentative D call TRBD1 (6 bases). This CDR3 region has 13 residues. The V gene's germline CDR1 is GTSNPN and CDR2 SVGIG (reference sequence). With 4 bases removed from V and 6 bases from J, the gap between germline ends came to 13 bases. CDR3 nucleotides: TGTGCCTGGATGGCAGGGGATGGTCAGCCCCAGCATTTT. Its translation: CAWMAGDGQPQHF.

The chain is built from TRBV28 and TRBJ2-6, with TRBD2 matching 11 bases. CDR1 MDHEN and CDR2 SYDVKM come from the germline V gene. Trimming at V came to 6 bases and at J to 1 base, leaving 8 bases not matched to a gene. CDR3 length equals 18 residues. In nucleotides, the CDR3 is TGTGCCAGCAGCTTAGCGGGAGGGCCTATGTCTGGGGCCAACGTCCTGACTTTC. Translation gives CASSLAGGPMSGANVLTF.

The genes are TRBV5-1 and TRBJ1-4; D is undetermined. Germline V gene lookup returns CDR1 SGHRS and CDR2 YFSETQ. V lost 1 base and J lost 7, with 11 bases in between. CDR3 size: 14 residues. This chain's CDR3 is CASSLWGSGEKLFF. As DNA, the CDR3 is TGCGCCAGCAGCTTGTGGGGATCTGGTGAAAAACTGTTTTTT.

About this clone: Relative to the germline gene, one junction end is altered; a read error may explain this. Other DNA sequences from this sample encode an identical CDR3 as well. CDR3: CASSGPNTEAFF. The DNA for the CDR3 is TGTGCCAGCAGTGGACCTAACACTGAAGCTTTCTTC. The V gene is TRBV2, the J gene TRBJ1-1; D gene ambiguous. Looked up from germline, CDR1 is SNHLY and CDR2 is FYNNEI. The CDR3 spans 12 residues.

This chain links TRBV4-1 with TRBJ2-5; maybe TRBD2 (6 bases). Germline CDR1 MGHRA, CDR2 YSYEKL. The V end lost 4 bases, the J end lost 4 bases, and 16 bases lay between the germline ends. The CDR3 is 15 residues long. CDR3 in DNA: TGCGCCAGCAGCCCTTTGGTGGGACTGGTAGAGACCCAGTACTTC. Translating it yields CASSPLVGLVETQYF.

The V gene is TRBV7-9, the J gene TRBJ2-1; no firm D call. Deletions cut 0 bases from V and 10 bases from J, with 10 bases between. There are 13 residues in the CDR3. CDR1 and CDR2 (germline): SEHNR, FQNEAQ (reference sequence). As DNA, the CDR3 is TGTGCCAGCAGCTTAGCCCGCCCTGGCGAGCAGTTCTTC. It encodes CASSLARPGEQFF.

The chain carries TRBV28 and TRBJ1-4; 7 nucleotides line up with TRBD1. Per the germline V gene, CDR1 is MDHEN and CDR2 is SYDVKM. The CDR3 runs 15 residues. Losses at the gene ends were 4 bases for V and 5 bases for J; bases not matched to a gene: 7. DNA of the CDR3: TGTGCCAGCAGTTCCACGACAGGGAGGAATGAAAAACTGTTTTTT. Encoded protein: CASSSTTGRNEKLFF.

This clone has only one observation. This chain connects TRBV5-1 to TRBJ2-5; 8 bases align to TRBD1. Germline V lookup: CDR1 SGHRS, CDR2 YFSETQ. The CDR3 is 14 residues long. V dropped 4 bases and J dropped 6; count of bases not matched to a gene: 8. The CDR3 region has the DNA TGCGCCAGCAGCCCCCAGGACAGGGAAAAGACCCAGTACTTC. It yields the protein CASSPQDREKTQYF.

The rearrangement uses TRBV9 and TRBJ1-1, with D unresolved. Deletions cut 3 bases from V and 0 bases from J, with 12 bases between. The CDR3 is 15 amino acids. CDR1 SGDLS and CDR2 YYNGEE come from the germline V gene. CDR3 nucleotide sequence: TGTGCCAGCAGCGCTCAGGCGGGGTTGAACACTGAAGCTTTCTTT. This sequence encodes CASSAQAGLNTEAFF.

The sample holds one count of this clone. V is TRBV5-1 and J is TRBJ2-7; D not resolved. Germline assignment: CDR1 SGHRS and CDR2 YFSETQ. V lost 6 bases and J lost 6, with 22 bases in between. This CDR3 has 15 residues. For the CDR3, the DNA is TGCGCCAGCAACGAGGTCAACTCGTTGATAAGCGAGCAGTACTTC. Translation: CASNEVNSLISEQYF.